This section outlines one T cell receptor (beta chain) sequence together with its context. What it binds is unknown. As every portion of the isolated RNA was reverse transcribed, the sequencing read expressed TCRB transcripts. Generated by immunoSEQ multiplex PCR, the TCRdb table keeps only in-frame clones and is missing some. The table lists 600,000 or so clones, over 12% of them singletons. These data are taken from a study of beta chain features in type 1 diabetes. General observations from the study: In every one of the four CD4+ subsets, TCRB CDR3s were moderately but significantly shorter in Type 1 diabetes patients.

The V gene lost 2 bases and the J gene lost 3 bases, with 17 bases spanning the gap. The CDR3 is 15 residues long. Germline values: CDR1 GTSNPN, CDR2 SVGIG (reference sequence). Sequences were obtained from naive CD4+ T cells from blood. This chain uses TRBV30 with TRBJ2-7; D could derive from TRBD1 or TRBD2 (5 bases each). This TCR was recovered from a man between 18 and 35 years old with type 1 diabetes. The CDR3: CAWSQKPWGIYEQYF. The CDR3 nucleotides are TGTGCCTGGAGTCAAAAGCCTTGGGGGATCTACGAGCAGTACTTC.